The clone carrying this T cell receptor (beta chain) was observed a handful of times. Its target is not known. Primers: 60 Vbeta forward and 13 Jbeta reverse. Assay: immunoSEQ multiplex PCR; the TCRdb copy retains only in-frame clones and omits some. The sample holds more than 95,000 clones; 65% to 80% are singletons and the top ten take about a tenth. The data stem from a study of cytomegalovirus exposure and HLA in healthy donors. On the study more broadly: An earlier analysis found 100 million or so unique TCR beta sequences from about 190 million T cells. Overall study results and limits: With further analysis later on, most CMV-associated TCR beta chains appeared HLA-restricted.

Per germline, CDR1 MGHDK and CDR2 SYGVNS. V dropped 0 bases and J dropped 6 bases, with 11 bases sitting between them. There are 15 residues in the CDR3. V is TRBV25-1 and J is TRBJ1-4; a weak D match, TRBD1 (6 bases). Material for sequencing was PBMCs. The receptor's source is a woman under 30 in good health and CMV-seropositive. CDR3 sequence reads: CASSEYMGAHEKLFF. CDR3 DNA sequence: TGTGCCAGCAGTGAATATATGGGGGCTCATGAAAAACTGTTTTTT.